This T cell receptor beta chain was documented in a study of blood T cell repertoires in COVID-19. From germline, CDR1 is MDHEN and CDR2 SYDVKM. V shed 2 bases and J 5 bases; nucleotides not matched to a gene: 15. The CDR3 runs to 19 residues. Here immunoSEQ multiplex PCR was the method, and the copy in TCRdb shows in-frame clones only, minus some. The table includes about 270,000 clones, 85% to 90% detected once. The table lists this clone with a few counts. The clonotype originates from a woman aged 25 to 45 with acute COVID-19. The material sequenced was PBMCs or T cells enriched from blood (not recorded which). The chain combines TRBV28 with TRBJ1-6, with 7 bases matching TRBD1. The DNA of the CDR3 is TGTGCCAGCAGTTTACACCCGGGACAGCAATCCAGCAATAATTCACCCCTCCACTTT. Its translation is CASSLHPGQQSSNNSPLHF.